What follows are 19 T cell receptor beta chains derived from one specimen sequenced in a study of blood T cell repertoires in COVID-19 (dated by TCRdb to the early 2020s). Receptors were amplified or captured by the immunoSEQ multiplex PCR assay. TCRdb holds this immuneACCESS table with in-frame rearrangements only. Some clones are missing; in checked studies, unresolved V genes explain under half, and the rest has no known cause. The sample records around 150,000 clones, around 73% of which are singletons. Approximately 11% of the sample goes to the ten largest clones. The sample comprised peripheral blood. All receptors derive from a man between 60 and 70 years old who had recovered from COVID-19.

This clone appeared a few times. The germline gene is not matched at one end of the junction; a read error may be the cause. The chain links TRBV3-1 (or the pseudogene TRBV3-2) to TRBJ2-5, with 7 nucleotides matching TRBD1. There are 13 residues in the CDR3. Per the germline V gene, CDR1 is LGHDT and CDR2 is YNNKEL (reference sequence). This chain's CDR3 is CASSQEDQGQFDF. The CDR3 DNA follows: TGTGCCAGCAGCCAAGAGGACCAGGGACAGTTTGACTTC.

This chain uses TRBV28 with TRBJ2-1; possibly TRBD1 for D (5 bases). This CDR3 contains 14 residues. V gave up 6 bases and J gave up 4 bases, with 13 bases separating them. CDR1 is MDHEN, CDR2 SYDVKM, per germline. Written as DNA, the CDR3 is TGTGCCAGCAGGGGCGACAGCCCATACAATGAGCAGTTCTTC. It codes for CASRGDSPYNEQFF.

The V call is TRBV28, the J call TRBJ2-1; the match to TRBD2 covers 10 bases. The CDR3 is 16 amino acids. Germline CDR1 MDHEN, CDR2 SYDVKM. The junction had 9 bases not matched to a gene; V was cut back by 3 bases and J by 7 bases. The CDR3 nucleotides are TGTGCCAGCAGTTTCCTGGCGGCTAGCGGGGGTAATGAGCAGTTCTTC. Amino acids: CASSFLAASGGNEQFF.

This clone was recorded only once. This chain connects TRBV11-2 to TRBJ2-7, with TRBD2 matching over 8 bases. Germline V gene data show CDR1 as SGHAT and CDR2 as FQNNGV. This CDR3 spans 19 amino acids. The J segment lost 3 bases and the V segment lost 0 bases, leaving 16 bases of the junction unmatched. The CDR3 DNA reads as TGTGCCAGCAGCTTAGACTCAGGACTAGCCTACGCCGGGGGCTACGAGCAGTACTTC. It encodes CASSLDSGLAYAGGYEQYF.

The chain links TRBV6-2 or TRBV6-3 to TRBJ2-5; D gene ambiguous. The germline V gene encodes CDR1 MNHEY and CDR2 SVGEGT. V dropped 6 bases and J dropped 5 bases, with 7 bases sitting between them. The CDR3 extends over 11 amino acids. The CDR3 spells CASSDQETQYF. The CDR3 region has the DNA TGTGCCAGCAGCGATCAGGAGACCCAGTACTTC.

This chain uses TRBV6-5 with TRBJ1-1; perhaps TRBD1 as D (5 bases). Germline CDR1 is MNHEY and CDR2 is SVGAGI. This CDR3 spans 15 amino acids. V was trimmed by 2 bases and J by 1 base, leaving 11 bases between them. The CDR3 is CASSYHTGGNTEAFF. CDR3 bases: TGTGCCAGCAGTTACCACACGGGGGGGAACACTGAAGCTTTCTTT.

V gene TRBV28 combines with J gene TRBJ2-1; 8 bases line up with TRBD2. The CDR3 is 15 residues long. Germline assignment: CDR1 MDHEN and CDR2 SYDVKM. J lost 8 bases, V lost 2 bases, and 8 bases had no gene match. CDR3 region: CASSLAGGTGDEQFF. The CDR3 nucleotides read TGTGCCAGCAGTTTAGCGGGAGGTACGGGCGATGAGCAGTTCTTC.

The chain combines TRBV18 with TRBJ1-1; 7 nucleotides line up with TRBD1. The CDR3 extends over 12 amino acids. J was trimmed by 8 bases and V by 2 bases; bases with no gene match: 2. Looked up from germline, CDR1 is KGHSH and CDR2 is LQKENI. CDR3 amino acids: CASSPYRGEAFF. Written as DNA, the CDR3 is TGTGCCAGCTCACCATACAGGGGCGAAGCTTTCTTT. Together with reference TRBV18 and TRBJ1-1, the CDR3 gives the full variable domain: NAGVMQNPRHLVRRRGQEARLRCSPMKGHSHVYWYRQLPEEGLKFMVYLQKENIIDESGMPKERFSAEFPKEGPSILRIQQVVRGDSAAYFCASSPYRGEAFFGQGTRLTVV.

V and J are TRBV19 and TRBJ2-2; D possibly corresponds to TRBD1 (5 bases). From germline, CDR1 is LNHDA and CDR2 SQIVND (reference sequence). Trimming pared 5 bases from V and 7 bases from J, leaving 8 bases between. The CDR3 contains 12 residues. The CDR3, as DNA: TGTGCCAGTAGTCCACAGGACGGGGAGCTGTTTTTT. Encoded protein: CASSPQDGELFF.

V and J are TRBV10-3 and TRBJ1-6; possibly TRBD1 for D (6 bases). Looked up from germline, CDR1 is ENHRY and CDR2 is SYGVKD. The CDR3 extends over 12 amino acids. With 8 bases removed from V and 8 bases from J, the gap between germline ends came to 10 bases. The CDR3 bases are TGTGCCATCGGGGCAGGGGATTCACCCCTCCACTTT. Its translation: CAIGAGDSPLHF.

The V and J genes are TRBV7-3 and TRBJ2-3; D remains unclear. CDR1 and CDR2 (germline): SGHTA, FQGTGA. V gave up 3 bases and J gave up 5 bases, with 12 bases separating them. The CDR3 runs 14 residues. The CDR3 reads CASSFGPNRDTQYF. In DNA, the CDR3 is TGTGCCAGCAGCTTCGGCCCGAACAGAGATACGCAGTATTTT.

This sequence joins TRBV4-2 and TRBJ2-3, with 7 bases fitting TRBD1. This CDR3 is 14 amino acids long. CDR1 is LGHNA, CDR2 YNFKEQ, per germline. The ends lost 2 bases at V and 4 bases at J; junction bases unmatched: 3. The CDR3 protein is CASSQRQGADTQYF. The CDR3 coding sequence is TGTGCCAGCAGCCAAAGACAGGGAGCAGATACGCAGTATTTT.

Only a few counts were recorded for this clone. V gene TRBV28 combines with J gene TRBJ2-6; a weak D match, TRBD2 (5 bases). V was pared by 6 bases and J by 0 bases, with 21 bases between. The CDR3 contains 19 residues. Per germline, CDR1 MDHEN and CDR2 SYDVKM. CDR3 loop: CASRGVQGSWYSGANVLTF. CDR3 in DNA: TGTGCCAGCAGAGGAGTCCAAGGGAGTTGGTACTCTGGGGCCAACGTCCTGACTTTC.

The V call is TRBV21-1, the J call TRBJ1-4. TRBV21-1 is an annotated pseudogene. This CDR3 has 15 residues. The CDR3 DNA reads TGTGCCAGCAGCAAAGTCGTGCCCCGGAGTGAAAAACTGTTTTTT. This translates into CASSKVVPRSEKLFF.

The rearrangement joins TRBV9 to TRBJ1-3; 8 nucleotides agree with TRBD1. The V gene end was trimmed by 3 bases and the J gene end by 2 bases; junction bases not matched to a gene: 7. This CDR3 region has 16 residues. Germline CDR1 and CDR2: SGDLS and YYNGEE. Here the CDR3 DNA reads TGTGCCAGCAGCGGAGGAGGGACAGGAGCTGGAAACACCATATATTTT. Encoded protein: CASSGGGTGAGNTIYF.

The chain employs TRBV3-1 (or the pseudogene TRBV3-2) and TRBJ1-1; 10 bases are a match to TRBD1. With V trimmed by 4 bases and J by 6 bases, 2 bases remained unmatched. The CDR3 is made up of 13 amino acids. CDR1 and CDR2 from the germline V gene are LGHDT and YNNKEL (reference sequence). CDR3 DNA sequence: TGTGCCAGCAGCCGCGGACAGGGGGCTGAAGCTTTCTTT. Protein: CASSRGQGAEAFF.

The chain links TRBV3-1 (or the pseudogene TRBV3-2) to TRBJ2-3, with 10 bases aligning to TRBD1. CDR1 LGHDT and CDR2 YNNKEL come from the germline V gene (reference sequence). CDR3 length: 14 amino acids. Trimming at V came to 5 bases and at J to 5 bases, leaving 4 bases not matched to a gene. The CDR3 reads CASSSRDRGDTQYF. DNA of the CDR3: TGTGCCAGCAGCTCTCGGGACAGGGGAGATACGCAGTATTTT.

The chain joins TRBV6-5 to TRBJ2-5; no firm D call. Per the germline V gene, CDR1 is MNHEY and CDR2 is SVGAGI. The CDR3 sequence is 14 residues long. Trimming left V 5 bases short and J 2 bases short, with 12 bases between. The chain's CDR3 is CASSPSGGQETQYF. The CDR3, as DNA: TGTGCCAGCAGTCCTTCTGGCGGACAAGAGACCCAGTACTTC.

This chain connects TRBV28 to TRBJ2-3; TRBD1 matches at 9 bases. The CDR3 totals 16 residues. In germline, CDR1 is MDHEN, CDR2 SYDVKM. The V gene end was trimmed by 5 bases and the J gene end by 3 bases; junction bases not matched to a gene: 9. CDR3 bases: TGTGCCAGCAGTCCCGGGACAGGGAGGTTGACAGATACGCAGTATTTT. Residues: CASSPGTGRLTDTQYF.